This is a list of T cell receptor beta chains from one sample in a study of identical twins. TCRdb re-called the 5' RACE reads through MiXCR, storing one row per CDR3 protein. The repertoire holds some 710,000 distinct CDR3 sequences, with roughly 6.2% as singletons. The specimen was naive T cells sorted from blood. The receptors derive from a young man in good health. CDR3s include the opening cysteine and the closing phenylalanine or tryptophan. Fields, in order: D gene, clone size, CDR3 length, J gene, V gene, CDR3 protein, CDR3 DNA. The D gene is left open where the match is weak. The size field is filled for only some rows; it gives once, few, many or a size class.

D: NA; size: many; length: 14; J: TRBJ2-3; V: TRBV7-2; CDR3: CASSPQGLLDTQYF; DNA: TGTGCCAGCAGCCCCCAGGGACTTTTAGATACGCAGTATTTT
D: NA; size: few; length: 13; J: TRBJ2-5; V: TRBV30; CDR3: CAWSLGLKETQYF; DNA: TGTGCCTGGAGTTTGGGACTTAAGGAGACCCAGTACTTC
D: TRBD1; size: many; length: 16; J: TRBJ1-1; V: TRBV10-3; CDR3: CAISELPGQMNTEAFF; DNA: TGTGCCATCAGTGAGTTACCGGGACAGATGAACACTGAAGCTTTCTTT
D: NA; size: many; length: 14; J: TRBJ1-5; V: TRBV6-5; CDR3: CASSYSGFNQPQHF; DNA: TGTGCCAGCAGTTACTCAGGGTTCAATCAGCCCCAGCATTTT
D: NA; size: many; length: 13; J: TRBJ2-5; V: TRBV29-1; CDR3: CRAITTGGETQYF; DNA: TGCAGAGCCATCACCACAGGAGGGGAGACCCAGTACTTC
D: NA; size: few; length: 15; J: TRBJ1-5; V: TRBV19; CDR3: CASSMTPYSNQPQHF; DNA: TGTGCCAGTAGTATGACACCCTATAGCAATCAGCCCCAGCATTTT
D: TRBD2; size: few; length: 16; J: TRBJ2-1; V: TRBV5-8; CDR3: CASSLGSERGYNEQFF; DNA: TGTGCCAGCAGCTTGGGCTCTGAGCGGGGCTACAATGAGCAGTTCTTC
D: NA; size: many; length: 14; J: TRBJ1-1; V: TRBV7-3; CDR3: CASSLGDGNNEAFF; DNA: TGTGCCAGCAGCTTAGGTGACGGCAACAATGAAGCTTTCTTT
D: NA; size: many; length: 13; J: TRBJ2-5; V: TRBV12-3/TRBV12-4; CDR3: CASSGPVRETQYF; DNA: TGTGCCAGCAGTGGCCCGGTGAGGGAGACCCAGTACTTC
D: TRBD1; size: many; length: 16; J: TRBJ2-1; V: TRBV19; CDR3: CASDKRAGTGYNEQFF; DNA: TGTGCCAGCGATAAGCGAGCCGGGACAGGATACAATGAGCAGTTCTTC
D: NA; size: NA; length: 16; J: TRBJ1-5; V: TRBV7-9; CDR3: CASSPNTGASNQPQHF; DNA: TGTGCCAGCAGCCCGAATACAGGTGCGAGCAATCAGCCCCAGCATTTT
D: TRBD2; size: many; length: 17; J: TRBJ2-1; V: TRBV4-3; CDR3: CASSPLPGLQLNNEQFF; DNA: TGCGCCAGCAGCCCACTGCCGGGACTACAACTTAACAATGAGCAGTTCTTC
D: NA; size: many; length: 13; J: TRBJ1-3; V: TRBV10-3; CDR3: CAISGQGGNTIYF; DNA: TGTGCCATCAGTGGCCAGGGCGGAAACACCATATATTTT
D: NA; size: few; length: 13; J: TRBJ2-1; V: TRBV5-1; CDR3: CASSLAFTWEQFF; DNA: TGCGCCAGCAGCTTGGCCTTTACTTGGGAGCAGTTCTTC
D: TRBD1; size: few; length: 15; J: TRBJ2-3; V: TRBV20-1; CDR3: CSASPLDRRTDTQYF; DNA: TGCAGTGCTAGCCCCCTGGACAGGCGCACAGATACGCAGTATTTT
D: TRBD1; size: NA; length: 14; J: TRBJ2-5; V: TRBV5-1; CDR3: CASSFGQAQETQYF; DNA: TGCGCCAGCAGCTTCGGACAGGCTCAAGAGACCCAGTACTTC
D: NA; size: few; length: 16; J: TRBJ2-1; V: TRBV15; CDR3: CATTPGGEKPGGEQFF; DNA: TGTGCCACCACCCCTGGGGGGGAGAAACCAGGGGGTGAGCAGTTCTTC
D: TRBD2; size: few; length: 17; J: TRBJ2-1; V: TRBV7-6; CDR3: CASSLEGFGRGPREQFF; DNA: TGTGCCAGCAGCTTAGAGGGCTTCGGGAGGGGACCCCGTGAGCAGTTCTTC
D: NA; size: many; length: 14; J: TRBJ2-1; V: TRBV5-1; CDR3: CASSFGGPLHEQFF; DNA: TGCGCCAGCAGCTTTGGTGGGCCTTTGCATGAGCAGTTCTTC
D: NA; size: NA; length: 14; J: TRBJ1-2; V: TRBV9; CDR3: CASSTHRADYGYTF; DNA: TGTGCCAGCAGCACACACAGGGCTGACTATGGCTACACCTTC
D: NA; size: NA; length: 15; J: TRBJ2-3; V: TRBV5-6; CDR3: CASTKWQGRGDTQYF; DNA: TGTGCCAGCACCAAATGGCAGGGACGGGGAGATACGCAGTATTTT
D: NA; size: many; length: 15; J: TRBJ1-2; V: TRBV9; CDR3: CASSDQPRQHDIYTF; DNA: TGTGCCAGCAGCGATCAACCCCGACAGCACGATATCTACACCTTC
D: TRBD1; size: few; length: 14; J: TRBJ2-7; V: TRBV5-1; CDR3: CASAGTGVPSEQYF; DNA: TGCGCCAGCGCCGGGACAGGGGTTCCGTCCGAGCAGTACTTC
D: NA; size: few; length: 12; J: TRBJ2-1; V: TRBV7-9; CDR3: CASSLAGPKQFF; DNA: TGTGCCAGCAGCTTAGCGGGTCCCAAGCAGTTCTTC
D: TRBD1; size: many; length: 14; J: TRBJ2-5; V: TRBV29-1; CDR3: CSVAEGAIEETQYF; DNA: TGCAGCGTTGCCGAGGGGGCGATTGAGGAGACCCAGTACTTC
D: NA; size: many; length: 13; J: TRBJ2-1; V: TRBV7-9; CDR3: CASSSNVLNEQFF; DNA: TGTGCCAGCAGCTCCAATGTATTGAATGAGCAGTTCTTC
D: NA; size: NA; length: 13; J: TRBJ2-3; V: TRBV12-3/TRBV12-4; CDR3: CASTPGVRDTQYF; DNA: TGTGCCAGCACCCCGGGAGTACGAGATACGCAGTATTTT
D: TRBD1; size: many; length: 13; J: TRBJ2-1; V: TRBV29-1; CDR3: CSVGQGAPNEQFF; DNA: TGCAGCGTTGGACAGGGGGCGCCCAATGAGCAGTTCTTC